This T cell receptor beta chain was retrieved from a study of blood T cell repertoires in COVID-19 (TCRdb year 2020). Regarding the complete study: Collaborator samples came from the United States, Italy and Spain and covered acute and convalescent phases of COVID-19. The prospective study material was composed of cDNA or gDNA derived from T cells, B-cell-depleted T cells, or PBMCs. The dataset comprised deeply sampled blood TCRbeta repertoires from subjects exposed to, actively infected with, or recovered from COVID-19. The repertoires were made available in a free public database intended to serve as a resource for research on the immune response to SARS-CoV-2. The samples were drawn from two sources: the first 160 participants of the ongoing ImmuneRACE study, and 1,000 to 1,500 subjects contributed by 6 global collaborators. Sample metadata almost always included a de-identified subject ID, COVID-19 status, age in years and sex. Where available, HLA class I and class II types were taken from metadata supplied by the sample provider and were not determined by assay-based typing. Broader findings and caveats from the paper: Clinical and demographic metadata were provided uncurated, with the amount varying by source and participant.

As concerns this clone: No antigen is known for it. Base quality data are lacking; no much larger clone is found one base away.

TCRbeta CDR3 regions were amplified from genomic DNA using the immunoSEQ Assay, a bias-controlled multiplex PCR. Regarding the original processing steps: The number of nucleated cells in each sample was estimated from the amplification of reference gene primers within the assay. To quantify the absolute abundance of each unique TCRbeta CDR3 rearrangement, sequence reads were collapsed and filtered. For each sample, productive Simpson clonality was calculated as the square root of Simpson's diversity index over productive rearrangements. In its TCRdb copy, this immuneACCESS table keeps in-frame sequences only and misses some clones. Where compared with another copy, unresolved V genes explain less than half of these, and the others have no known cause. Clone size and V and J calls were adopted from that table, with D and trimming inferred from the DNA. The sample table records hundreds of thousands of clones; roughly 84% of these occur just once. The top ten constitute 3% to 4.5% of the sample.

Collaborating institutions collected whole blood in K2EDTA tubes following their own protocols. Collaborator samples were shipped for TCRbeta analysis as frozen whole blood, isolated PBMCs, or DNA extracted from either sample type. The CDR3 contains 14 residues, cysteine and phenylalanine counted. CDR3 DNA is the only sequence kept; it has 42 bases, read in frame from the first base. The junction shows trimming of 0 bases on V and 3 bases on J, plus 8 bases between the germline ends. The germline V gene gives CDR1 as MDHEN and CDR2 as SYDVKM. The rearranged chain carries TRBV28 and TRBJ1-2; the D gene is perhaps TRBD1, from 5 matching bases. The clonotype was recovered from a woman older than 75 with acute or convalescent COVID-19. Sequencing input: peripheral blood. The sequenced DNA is TGTGCCAGCAGTTTATGGGGCAGGGACTATGGCTACACCTTC. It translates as CASSLWGRDYGYTF.